Listed here are 9 T cell receptor beta chains from one sample, sequenced in a study of T cell responses to AZD1222 COVID-19 vaccine. Sequenced by immunoSEQ multiplex PCR; TCRdb stores in-frame clones only, minus some. Of 150,000 to 190,000 clones listed, approximately 91% are singletons. Sequences were derived from peripheral blood, sampled 28 days after the second AZD1222 dose. The receptors shown here come from an adult who received the AZD1222 COVID-19 vaccine.

This clone was recorded only once. This chain uses TRBV2 with TRBJ2-3; tentatively, D is TRBD1 or TRBD2 (5 bases each). Germline CDR1 and CDR2: SNHLY and FYNNEI. This CDR3 spans 15 amino acids. The germline V and J ends were trimmed by 7 bases and 2 bases, with 16 bases remaining between them. The CDR3 DNA follows: TGTGCCAGCAAAGGGACCTTGAGGCCCACAGATACGCAGTATTTT. It translates to CASKGTLRPTDTQYF.

V is TRBV7-9 and J is TRBJ2-1; 8 bases fit TRBD1. The length of the CDR3 is 11 residues. Germline-derived CDR1 and CDR2 are SEHNR and FQNEAQ (reference sequence). V was clipped by 5 bases and J by 14 bases; unmatched bases: 5. CDR3 bases: TGTGCCAGCAGCCGGGACAGGTTGGAGTTCTTC. This encodes CASSRDRLEFF.

The J gene is TRBJ1-2, the V gene TRBV13; 7 nucleotides agree with TRBD1. Germline values: CDR1 PRHDT, CDR2 FYEKMQ (reference sequence). The CDR3 is 19 amino acids. The trim removed 5 bases at V and 5 bases at J, leaving 23 bases unmatched. The CDR3 DNA follows: TGTGCCAGCAGCCCCGGGGTTTTGAGGGCCGCAGGCAGGGGGTATGGCTACACCTTC. Protein: CASSPGVLRAAGRGYGYTF.

J is TRBJ2-5 and V is TRBV12-3 or TRBV12-4; D may be TRBD1 or TRBD2 (5 bases each). The CDR3 has 11 amino acids. V lost 3 bases and J lost 8, with 7 bases in between. DNA for the CDR3: TGTGCCAGCAGTTTGGGACCCACCCAGTACTTC. Residues: CASSLGPTQYF.

This chain joins TRBV5-1 and TRBJ1-6; 8 positions agree with TRBD1. V shed 4 bases, J shed 10 bases, and the junction held 7 bases outside the gene matches. The germline CDR1 and CDR2 sequences are SGHRS and YFSETQ. This CDR3 has 14 amino acids. The CDR3 loop is CASSKKQGESPLHF. CDR3 DNA: TGCGCCAGCAGCAAGAAACAGGGGGAATCACCCCTCCACTTT.

V and J are TRBV7-9 and TRBJ1-1, with unresolved D. V lost 4 bases and J 0 bases, leaving 9 bases between the germline ends. In germline, CDR1 is SEHNR, CDR2 FQNEAQ (reference sequence). The CDR3 has 14 residues. For the CDR3, the DNA is TGTGCCAGCAGCTCTCTGGGGATGAACACTGAAGCTTTCTTT. Translation: CASSSLGMNTEAFF.

V is TRBV19 and J is TRBJ2-5, with D perhaps matching TRBD1 (5 bases). Trimming cost V 3 bases and J 5 bases, with 16 bases left between them. Germline assignment: CDR1 LNHDA and CDR2 SQIVND (reference sequence). The CDR3 totals 15 residues. The CDR3 loop reads CASSIPGSLTETQYF. CDR3 sequence (DNA): TGTGCCAGTAGTATTCCAGGGTCCCTCACGGAGACCCAGTACTTC.

V and J are TRBV3-1 (or the pseudogene TRBV3-2) and TRBJ1-1; tentatively, D is TRBD1 (6 bases). Germline V gene lookup returns CDR1 LGHDT and CDR2 YNNKEL (reference sequence). This CDR3 is built from 16 residues. Trimming took off 4 bases at V and 6 bases at J, with 21 bases between the two ends. Here the CDR3 reads CASSPYRDASLAEAFF. The DNA for the CDR3 is TGTGCCAGCAGCCCCTACAGGGACGCCTCCTTGGCTGAAGCTTTCTTT.

In its sample, this clone was seen once. This rearrangement joins TRBV7-6 to TRBJ2-2; 7 bases match TRBD1. In germline, CDR1 is SGHVS, CDR2 FNYEAQ. Trimming at V came to 3 bases and at J to 6 bases, leaving 16 bases not matched to a gene. The CDR3 has 18 residues. The CDR3 DNA reads as TGTGCCAGCAGCTTTGGATCAAGGACAGGCTATTTGTCCGGGGAGCTGTTTTTT. Translated: CASSFGSRTGYLSGELFF.